The present entry profiles one T cell receptor beta chain with its context. Its antigen is not identified. These data are taken from a study of T cell repertoires in cytomegalovirus infection. Each CDR3 protein gets one entry after TCRdb re-called the reads with MiXCR. The sample carries about 920,000 distinct CDR3 sequences, around 29% recorded once. This clonotype was obtained from a human donor in good health (CMV status not recorded). Some clones in this sample may be carry-over from other donors' samples. The specimen was cultured CD8+ T cells from PBMCs, collected from culture after CMV antigen stimulation.

CDR3 protein: CASSVLQGRYGYTF. In nucleotides, the CDR3 is TGTGCCAGCAGCGTGTTACAGGGGCGCTATGGCTACACCTTC. The genes are TRBV7-2 and TRBJ1-2; TRBD1 aligns across 7 bases. The CDR3 consists of 14 residues. Germline V CDR1 and CDR2: SGHTA, FQGNSA. Germline trimming cut 5 bases from V and 4 bases from J; bases unmatched to any gene: 7.